This T cell receptor (beta chain) was found in a study of blood T cell repertoires in COVID-19. Here immunoSEQ multiplex PCR was the method, and the copy in TCRdb shows in-frame clones only, minus some. The data contain approximately 170,000 clones, less than 85% of them singletons. The CDR3 is 16 amino acids. The ends were cut back, 4 bases at V and 0 bases at J, with 16 bases in the middle. From germline, CDR1 is SGDLS and CDR2 YYNGEE. The chain employs TRBV9 and TRBJ1-1, with D possibly being TRBD1 (6 bases). The TCR originated in a woman of 80 years or more with active or convalescent COVID-19. The sequenced sample consisted of peripheral blood. CDR3: CASSPQGHIMNTEAFF. The CDR3, as DNA: TGTGCCAGCAGCCCTCAGGGACACATCATGAACACTGAAGCTTTCTTT.